The 7 T cell receptor beta chains listed next were all sequenced from one sample in a study of T cells after yellow fever vaccination. Using its own MiXCR run on the 5' RACE reads, TCRdb lists one record per CDR3 protein. The sample has some 320,000 distinct CDR3 sequences; over 8.5% are singletons. This material consisted of CD4+ T cells sorted from PBMCs, taken 45 days after the yellow fever booster vaccination. The source of these receptors is a man between 18 and 35 years old who received the YFV17D yellow fever vaccine.

This clonotype was counted ten times or more. The chain links TRBV5-1 to TRBJ2-3, with D possibly called TRBD1 or TRBD2 (5 bases each). Deletions cut 4 bases from V and 0 bases from J, with 12 bases between. Germline-derived CDR1 and CDR2 are SGHRS and YFSETQ. This CDR3 comprises 15 residues. CDR3 coding DNA: TGCGCCAGCAGCCCGGGGACCCGGAGCACAGATACGCAGTATTTT. Protein product: CASSPGTRSTDTQYF.

This clonotype was picked up one time. J is TRBJ2-7 and V is TRBV28; weak D call: TRBD1 (6 bases). The germline gives CDR1 MDHEN, CDR2 SYDVKM. The CDR3 covers 15 residues. V was pared by 6 bases and J by 2 bases, with 17 bases between. CDR3 region: CASRVETGFTYEQYF. The CDR3 DNA reads as TGTGCCAGCAGGGTTGAGACAGGTTTCACCTACGAGCAGTACTTC.

This clonotype was picked up many times. The chain joins TRBV7-3 to TRBJ2-5; 9 nucleotides match TRBD2. Germline V CDR1 and CDR2: SGHTA, FQGTGA. J lost 4 bases, V lost 8 bases, and 11 bases had no gene match. The CDR3 is made up of 15 amino acids. In DNA, the CDR3 is TGTGCCAGCGCTACGGGGCGGGGGGGCCGAGAGACCCAGTACTTC. Translating it yields CASATGRGGRETQYF.

This chain uses TRBV6-5 with TRBJ2-7; TRBD1 matches 7 bases. V shed 5 bases, J shed 3 bases, and the junction held 4 bases outside the gene matches. The V gene's germline CDR1 is MNHEY and CDR2 SVGAGI. The CDR3 runs to 13 residues. The CDR3 DNA sequence: TGTGCCAGCAGTAGGGGACAGAGCTACGAGCAGTACGTC. Translation gives CASSRGQSYEQYV.

A few counts support this clonotype. V gene TRBV6-5 combines with J gene TRBJ1-6, with a weak D call TRBD1 (5 bases). This CDR3 comprises 15 residues. The germline gives CDR1 MNHEY, CDR2 SVGAGI. V was pared by 0 bases and J by 10 bases, with 13 bases between. CDR3 in amino acids: CASSYSAQVESPLHF. CDR3 bases: TGTGCCAGCAGTTACTCGGCACAGGTGGAATCACCCCTCCACTTT.

This clonotype occurred many times. CDR3 in amino acids: CSVDRQGEGEQYF. CDR3 in DNA: TGCAGCGTTGACCGGCAGGGGGAGGGTGAGCAGTACTTC. This sequence joins TRBV29-1 and TRBJ2-7; D possibly uses TRBD1 or TRBD2 (7 bases each). The V end was cut by 3 bases, the J end by 7 bases, with 16 bases between. Looked up from germline, CDR1 is SQVTM and CDR2 is ANQGSEA. This CDR3 is 13 amino acids long.

This clonotype came up many times. J is TRBJ1-4 and V is TRBV20-1; D not certain. This CDR3 is built from 12 residues. Germline CDR1 is DFQATT and CDR2 is SNEGSKA (reference sequence). V was shortened by 3 bases and J by 2 bases, with 4 bases between the two germline ends. The CDR3 protein is CSASRTNEKLFF. As DNA, the CDR3 is TGCAGTGCTAGCAGGACTAATGAAAAACTGTTTTTT.